The 14 T cell receptor beta chains below were found in one sample sequenced in a study of shared clonotypes between healthy human individuals. Assay used: immunoSEQ multiplex PCR; TCRdb lists only in-frame clones, some missing. The sample gives about 2.4 million clones, approximately 94% of which show up once; about 0.38% is in the top ten. Sequences were obtained from naive CD4+ T cells from PBMCs. The subset denotes: CD45RA+ positively selected. These receptors were obtained from a man aged 18-30 years in good health. Some clones in this sample may be carry-over from other donors' samples.

In the case of this clone: In the same sample, other DNA sequences code for this CDR3. This chain connects TRBV19 to TRBJ2-3; the match to TRBD2 covers 9 bases. Germline CDR1 LNHDA, CDR2 SQIVND (reference sequence). This CDR3 is built from 15 residues. The ends lost 3 bases at V and 0 bases at J; junction bases unmatched: 1. This chain's CDR3 is CASSIGLASTDTQYF. The CDR3 DNA follows: TGTGCCAGTAGTATCGGACTAGCGAGCACAGATACGCAGTATTTT.

The V call is TRBV11-3, the J call TRBJ2-2, with 11 bases lining up with TRBD2. This CDR3 is 16 amino acids long. From germline, CDR1 is SGHNT and CDR2 YENEEA. With V trimmed by 1 base and J by 5 bases, 3 bases remained unmatched. This CDR3 is CASSLATSGITGELFF. The DNA of the CDR3 is TGTGCCAGCAGCTTAGCGACTAGCGGGATTACCGGGGAGCTGTTTTTT.

This chain links TRBV5-5 with TRBJ1-2, with TRBD1 matching over 9 bases. Unmatched junction bases numbered 7, after V lost 8 bases and J lost 2 bases. The CDR3 length is 14 residues. Germline V gene data show CDR1 as SGHKS and CDR2 as YYEKEE (reference sequence). Here the CDR3 reads CASTSGTGNYGYTF. The CDR3 DNA is TGTGCCAGTACTTCCGGGACAGGGAACTATGGCTACACCTTC.

The chain uses TRBV2 and TRBJ1-5; the D gene is possibly TRBD1 (5 bases). CDR3 length: 15 amino acids. The V end was cut by 5 bases, the J end by 0 bases, with 11 bases between. CDR1 and CDR2 from the germline V gene are SNHLY and FYNNEI. The CDR3 nucleotides read TGTGCCAGCAGTAGGGGCAGTAATAGCAATCAGCCCCAGCATTTT. Translation: CASSRGSNSNQPQHF.

The chain has TRBV7-3 and TRBJ2-7; D is undetermined. Germline assignment: CDR1 SGHTA and CDR2 FQGTGA. The V end was cut by 2 bases, the J end by 6 bases, with 11 bases between. This CDR3 contains 13 residues. CDR3 loop: CASSLWASSEQYF. The CDR3, as DNA: TGTGCCAGCAGCTTATGGGCCAGTTCCGAGCAGTACTTC.

The chain is built from TRBV5-4 and TRBJ2-5; 11 bases line up with TRBD2. The CDR3 sequence is 17 residues long. Germline assignment: CDR1 SGHNT and CDR2 YYREEE (reference sequence). V shed 4 bases, J shed 5 bases, and the junction held 13 bases outside the gene matches. The CDR3 DNA reads TGTGCCAGCAGCCCGGGGGGTAGCGGGAGGGCCAGTGAGACCCAGTACTTC. As protein: CASSPGGSGRASETQYF.

This clone occurred once. The gene calls are TRBV5-1 and TRBJ1-6; 9 nucleotides line up with TRBD1. The CDR3 totals 17 residues. CDR1 is SGHRS, CDR2 YFSETQ, per germline. V lost 3 bases, J lost 5 bases, and 9 bases stayed unmatched. The CDR3 is CASSWELQGANNSPLHF. DNA for the CDR3: TGCGCCAGCAGCTGGGAACTACAGGGGGCGAATAATTCACCCCTCCACTTT.

The chain employs TRBV5-1 and TRBJ2-1, with 13 bases aligning to TRBD2. This CDR3 has 16 residues. V shed 4 bases and J 4 bases; nucleotides not matched to a gene: 5. Germline loops: CDR1 SGHRS, CDR2 YFSETQ. In DNA, the CDR3 is TGCGCCAGCAGCACCCAACTAGCGGGAGGGTACAATGAGCAGTTCTTC. It translates to CASSTQLAGGYNEQFF. The full variable domain, rest sourced from reference TRBV5-1 and TRBJ2-1, is KAGVTQTPRYLIKTRGQQVTLSCSPISGHRSVSWYQQTPGQGLQFLFEYFSETQRNKGNFPGRFSGRQFSNSRSEMNVSTLELGDSALYLCASSTQLAGGYNEQFFGPGTRLTVL.

The chain has TRBV10-3 and TRBJ2-2, with D possibly being TRBD2 (6 bases). Germline-derived CDR1 and CDR2 are ENHRY and SYGVKD. V was shortened by 5 bases and J by 3 bases, with 19 bases between the two germline ends. This CDR3 has 17 residues. Here the CDR3 reads CAISPHNPGLDTGELFF. The CDR3 DNA reads TGTGCCATCAGTCCCCATAACCCGGGACTCGACACCGGGGAGCTGTTTTTT.

The gene calls are TRBV15 and TRBJ2-5; TRBD2 might be the D (6 bases). The germline V gene encodes CDR1 LNHNV and CDR2 YYDKDF (reference sequence). The CDR3 runs 14 residues. Trimming took off 5 bases at V and 5 bases at J, with 15 bases between the two ends. The CDR3 sequence: CATSGPEGPETQYF. The CDR3 DNA reads TGTGCCACCAGCGGACCGGAGGGGCCGGAGACCCAGTACTTC. The full variable domain, rest sourced from reference TRBV15 and TRBJ2-5, is DAMVIQNPRYQVTQFGKPVTLSCSQTLNHNVMYWYQQKSSQAPKLLFHYYDKDFNNEADTPDNFQSRRPNTSFCFLDIRSPGLGDTAMYLCATSGPEGPETQYFGPGTRLLVL.

V usage is TRBV27 and J usage is TRBJ2-1; 13 nucleotides line up with TRBD2. The CDR3 extends over 17 amino acids. From germline, CDR1 is MNHEY and CDR2 SMNVEV (reference sequence). After removal of 5 bases from V and 7 bases from J, the junction contained 11 bases not matched to a gene. The CDR3 region is CASSQGPGLAGVNEQFF. The CDR3 coding sequence is TGTGCCAGCAGTCAAGGCCCCGGACTAGCGGGAGTAAATGAGCAGTTCTTC.

The genes are TRBV5-6 and TRBJ2-1; 7 bases agree with TRBD1. Germline CDR1 reads SGHDT; CDR2 reads YYEEEE. V was clipped by 2 bases and J by 6 bases; unmatched bases: 5. This CDR3 has 14 residues. CDR3 amino acids: CASSFDRVANEQFF. The CDR3 DNA sequence: TGTGCCAGCAGCTTCGACAGGGTAGCCAATGAGCAGTTCTTC.

The chain combines TRBV7-9 with TRBJ2-1, with 14 bases matching TRBD2. Trimming took 4 bases from V and 1 from J; bases not matched to a gene: 9. Germline V gene data show CDR1 as SEHNR and CDR2 as FQNEAQ (reference sequence). The length of the CDR3 is 19 residues. The CDR3 sequence: CASSSPPGTSGSSYNEQFF. The CDR3 DNA reads TGTGCCAGCAGCTCACCCCCCGGGACTAGCGGGAGTTCCTACAATGAGCAGTTCTTC.

The chain employs TRBV4-1 and TRBJ2-5; no definite D call. Germline CDR1 and CDR2: MGHRA and YSYEKL. The germline V and J ends were trimmed by 1 base and 5 bases, with 8 bases remaining between them. The CDR3 has 13 amino acids. Written as DNA, the CDR3 is TGCGCCAGCAGCCAAGCCCTCTCGGAGACCCAGTACTTC. Amino acid sequence: CASSQALSETQYF.